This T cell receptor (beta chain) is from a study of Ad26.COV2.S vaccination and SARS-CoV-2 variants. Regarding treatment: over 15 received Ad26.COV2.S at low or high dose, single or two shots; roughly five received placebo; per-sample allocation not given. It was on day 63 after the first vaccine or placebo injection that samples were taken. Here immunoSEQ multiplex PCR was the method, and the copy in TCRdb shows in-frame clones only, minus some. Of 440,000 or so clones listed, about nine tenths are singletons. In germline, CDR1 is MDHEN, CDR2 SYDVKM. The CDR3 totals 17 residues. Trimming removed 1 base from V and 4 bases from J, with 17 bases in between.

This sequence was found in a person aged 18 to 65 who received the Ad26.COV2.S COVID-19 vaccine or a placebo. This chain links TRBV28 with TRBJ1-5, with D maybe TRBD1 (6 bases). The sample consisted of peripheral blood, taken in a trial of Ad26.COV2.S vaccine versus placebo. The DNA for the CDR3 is TGTGCCAGCAGTTTATTGGCAGGGGCCCTTCGGAATCAGCCCCAGCATTTT. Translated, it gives CASSLLAGALRNQPQHF.